This record concerns one TCR beta chain sequence. Its matching antigen is unknown. This record comes from a study of Ad26.COV2.S vaccination and SARS-CoV-2 variants. Looking at the study overall: The study gave Ad26.COV2.S intramuscularly, once or twice 56 days apart.

General observations from the study: Compared with placebo recipients, vaccine recipients had higher spike-specific TCR breadth. Non-spike TCR breadth showed similarity between vaccine and placebo recipients.

The CDR3 length is 17 residues. Per the germline V gene, CDR1 is SGHVS and CDR2 is FQNEAQ. V lost 5 bases to trimming and J lost 1 base, with 17 bases between them. The treatment: about 20 received Ad26.COV2.S at low or high dose, single or two shots; roughly five received placebo; per-sample allocation not given. The samples date from day 63 after the first vaccine or placebo injection. A Boston donor was an adult aged 18-55 years. Produced via immunoSEQ multiplex PCR; TCRdb's table is partial and in-frame only. The table includes roughly 700,000 clones, more than 80% detected once. The chain has TRBV7-8 and TRBJ2-2; no reliable D call. This TCR was sampled from a person between 18 and 65 years old who received the Ad26.COV2.S COVID-19 vaccine or a placebo. Specimen: peripheral blood, collected in a trial of Ad26.COV2.S vaccine versus placebo. CDR3 residues: CASSPSELSRNTGELFF. The CDR3 nucleotides are TGTGCCAGCAGCCCCTCTGAGTTATCCAGGAACACCGGGGAGCTGTTTTTT.